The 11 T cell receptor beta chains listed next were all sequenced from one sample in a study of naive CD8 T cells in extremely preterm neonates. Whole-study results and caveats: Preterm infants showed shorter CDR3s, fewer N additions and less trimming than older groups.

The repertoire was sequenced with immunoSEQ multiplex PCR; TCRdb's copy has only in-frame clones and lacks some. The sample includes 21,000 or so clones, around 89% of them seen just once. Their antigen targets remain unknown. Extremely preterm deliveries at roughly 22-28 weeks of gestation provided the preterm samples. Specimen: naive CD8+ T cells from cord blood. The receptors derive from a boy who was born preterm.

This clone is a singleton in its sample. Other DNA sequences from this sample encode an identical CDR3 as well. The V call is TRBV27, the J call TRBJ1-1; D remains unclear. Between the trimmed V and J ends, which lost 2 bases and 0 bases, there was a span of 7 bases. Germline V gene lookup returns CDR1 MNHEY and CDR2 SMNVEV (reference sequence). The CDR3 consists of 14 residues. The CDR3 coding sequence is TGTGCCAGCAGTTTAAAGGGAATGAACACTGAAGCTTTCTTT. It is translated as CASSLKGMNTEAFF.

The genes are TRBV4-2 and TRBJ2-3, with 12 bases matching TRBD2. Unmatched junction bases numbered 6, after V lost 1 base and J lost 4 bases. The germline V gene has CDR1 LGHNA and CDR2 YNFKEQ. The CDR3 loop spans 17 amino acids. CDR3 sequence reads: CASSQVLSSGGADTQYF. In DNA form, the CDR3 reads TGTGCCAGCAGCCAAGTCTTATCTAGCGGGGGGGCAGATACGCAGTATTTT.

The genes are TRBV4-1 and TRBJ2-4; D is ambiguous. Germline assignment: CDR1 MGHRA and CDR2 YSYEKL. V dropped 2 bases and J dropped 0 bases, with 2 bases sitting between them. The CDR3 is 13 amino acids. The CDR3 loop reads CASSQLAKNIQYF. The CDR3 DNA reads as TGCGCCAGCAGCCAACTAGCCAAAAACATTCAGTACTTC.

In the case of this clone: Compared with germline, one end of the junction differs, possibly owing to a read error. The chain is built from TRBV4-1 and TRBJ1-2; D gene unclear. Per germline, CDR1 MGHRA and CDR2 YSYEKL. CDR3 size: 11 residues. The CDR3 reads CASSHLGGYTF. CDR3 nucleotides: TGTGCCAGCAGCCATCTAGGGGGCTACACCTTC.

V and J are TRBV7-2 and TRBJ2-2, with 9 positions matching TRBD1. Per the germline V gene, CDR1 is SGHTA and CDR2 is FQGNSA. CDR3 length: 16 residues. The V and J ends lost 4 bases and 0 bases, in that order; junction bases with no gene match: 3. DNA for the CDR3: TGTGCCAGCAGCTACCGACAGGGGGCGAACACCGGGGAGCTGTTTTTT. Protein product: CASSYRQGANTGELFF.

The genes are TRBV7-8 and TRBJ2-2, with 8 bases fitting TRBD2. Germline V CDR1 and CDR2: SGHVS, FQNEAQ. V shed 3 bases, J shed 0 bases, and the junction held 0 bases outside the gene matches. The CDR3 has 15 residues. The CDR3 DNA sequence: TGTGCCAGCAGCTTGGGACTAGCGAACACCGGGGAGCTGTTTTTT. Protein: CASSLGLANTGELFF.

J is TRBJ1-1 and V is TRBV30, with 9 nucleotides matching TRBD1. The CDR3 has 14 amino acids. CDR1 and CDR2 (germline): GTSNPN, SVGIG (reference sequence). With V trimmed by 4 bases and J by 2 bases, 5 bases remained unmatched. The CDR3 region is CAWTFTGGNTEAFF. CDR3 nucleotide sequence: TGTGCCTGGACCTTTACAGGGGGCAACACTGAAGCTTTCTTT.

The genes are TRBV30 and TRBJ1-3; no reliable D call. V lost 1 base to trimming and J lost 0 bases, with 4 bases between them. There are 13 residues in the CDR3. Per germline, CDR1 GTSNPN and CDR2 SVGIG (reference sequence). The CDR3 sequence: CAWSGGSGNTIYF. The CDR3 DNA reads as TGTGCCTGGAGTGGGGGCTCTGGAAACACCATATATTTT.

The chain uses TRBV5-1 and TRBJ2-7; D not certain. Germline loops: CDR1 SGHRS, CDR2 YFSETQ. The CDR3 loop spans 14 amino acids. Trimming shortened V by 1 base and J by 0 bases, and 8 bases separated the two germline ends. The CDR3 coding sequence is TGCGCCAGCAGCTTGTTGGGGTTCTCCTACGAGCAGTACTTC. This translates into CASSLLGFSYEQYF. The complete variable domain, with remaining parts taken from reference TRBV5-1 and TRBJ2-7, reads KAGVTQTPRYLIKTRGQQVTLSCSPISGHRSVSWYQQTPGQGLQFLFEYFSETQRNKGNFPGRFSGRQFSNSRSEMNVSTLELGDSALYLCASSLLGFSYEQYFGPGTRLTVT.

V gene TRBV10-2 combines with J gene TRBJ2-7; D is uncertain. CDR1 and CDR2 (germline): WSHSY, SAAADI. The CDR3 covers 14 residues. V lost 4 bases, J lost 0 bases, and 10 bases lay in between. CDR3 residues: CASSAIGLSYEQYF. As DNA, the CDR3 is TGCGCCAGCAGTGCCATAGGTCTCTCCTACGAGCAGTACTTC.

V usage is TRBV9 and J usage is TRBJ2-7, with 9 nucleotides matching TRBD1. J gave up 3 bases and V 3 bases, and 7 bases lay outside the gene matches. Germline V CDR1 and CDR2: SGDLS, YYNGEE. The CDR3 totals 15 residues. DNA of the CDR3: TGTGCCAGCAGCGCTACCGGGACAGGGTACTACGAGCAGTACTTC. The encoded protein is CASSATGTGYYEQYF.